This T cell receptor (beta chain) originates from a study of molecular identifiers for immune sequencing clone quantification. On the study more broadly: Within a replicate experiment, RNA obtained from either 20,000 or 100,000 naive CD8 cells was divided into five aliquots, and four of those aliquots were then sequenced.

Sorting isolated naive CD8 T cells as CD8+CD4-CCR7+CD45RA+ events. This clonotype was recorded once. As yet, its antigen is unknown. The conserved phenylalanine or tryptophan normally closing the CDR3 is absent here, so this likely arose from a read error. TCRdb analysed the PCR reads with MiXCR anew, one entry per CDR3 protein. The table lists approximately 550,000 distinct CDR3 sequences, around 25% of them singletons. Overall study results and limits: Clones carrying above 20 RNA copies accounted for over 99% of effector molecules, under 1% in naive cells.

Per the germline V gene, CDR1 is LNHDA and CDR2 is SQIVND (reference sequence). The V end lost 3 bases, the J end lost 0 bases, and 13 bases lay between the germline ends. This CDR3 is 16 amino acids long. The chain combines TRBV19 with TRBJ2-3; tentative D call: TRBD2 (5 bases). Sequenced: naive CD8+ T cells from blood, with Jurkat cell RNA spiked in. Indicated subset: FACS-sorted CD8+CD4-CCR7+CD45RA+ naive T cells. The source of this sequence is a human donor in good health. Some libraries in this study had Jurkat cell RNA spiked in. CDR3 protein: CASSIFLASSTDTQYL. The CDR3 DNA reads as TGTGCCAGTAGTATTTTCCTAGCCTCTAGCACAGATACGCAGTATCTT.